This T cell receptor (beta chain) was sequenced in a study of post-analysis software for immune sequencing data. Overall study results and limits: Five or six TRBV segments were more frequent in patients than controls; TRBV5-6, TRBV5-1 and TRBV20-1 belonged to this group.

This clonotype has just a few counts. The antigen is unknown. The TCR beta cDNA libraries contained unique molecular identifiers. TCRdb ran MiXCR on the PCR reads and lists one entry per CDR3 protein. In the table there are approximately 440,000 distinct CDR3 sequences, nearly 45% of which are singletons. This CDR3 has 16 residues. V was clipped by 7 bases and J by 3 bases; unmatched bases: 11. Sequencing was carried out using blood. The J gene is TRBJ2-2, the V gene TRBV12-3 or TRBV12-4, with 7 bases identical to TRBD2. The clonotype comes from a girl between 5 and 17 years old with multiple sclerosis. CDR3 in amino acids: CASTTPGLVYTGELFF. Here the CDR3 DNA reads TGTGCCAGCACAACCCCAGGACTAGTATACACCGGGGAGCTGTTTTTT.